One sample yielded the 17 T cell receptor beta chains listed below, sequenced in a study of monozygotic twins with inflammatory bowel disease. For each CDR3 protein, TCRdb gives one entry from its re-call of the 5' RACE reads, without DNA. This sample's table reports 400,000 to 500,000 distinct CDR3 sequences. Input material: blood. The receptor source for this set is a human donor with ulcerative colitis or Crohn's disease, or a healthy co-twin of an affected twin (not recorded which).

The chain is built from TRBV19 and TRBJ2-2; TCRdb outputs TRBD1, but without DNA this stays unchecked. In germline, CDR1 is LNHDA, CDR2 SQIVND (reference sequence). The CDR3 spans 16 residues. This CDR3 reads CASSLLQGANTGELFF.

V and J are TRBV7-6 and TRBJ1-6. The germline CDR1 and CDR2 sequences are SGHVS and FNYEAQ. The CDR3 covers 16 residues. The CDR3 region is CASSLEVPSYNSPLHF.

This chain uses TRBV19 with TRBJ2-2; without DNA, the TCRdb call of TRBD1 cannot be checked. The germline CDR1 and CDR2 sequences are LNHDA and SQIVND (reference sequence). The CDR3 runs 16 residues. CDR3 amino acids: CASSSGGQGNTGELFF.

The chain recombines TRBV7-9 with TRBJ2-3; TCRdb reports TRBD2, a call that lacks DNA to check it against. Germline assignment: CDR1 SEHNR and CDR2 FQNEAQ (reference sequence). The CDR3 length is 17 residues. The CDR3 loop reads CASSLLAGGLPTDTQYF.

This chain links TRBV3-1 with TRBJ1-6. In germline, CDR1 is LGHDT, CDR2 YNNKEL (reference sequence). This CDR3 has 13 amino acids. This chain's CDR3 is CASSDSQLSPLHF.

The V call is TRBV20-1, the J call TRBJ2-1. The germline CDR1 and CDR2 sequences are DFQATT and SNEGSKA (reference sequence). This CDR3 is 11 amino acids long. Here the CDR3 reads CSAIVNNEQFF.

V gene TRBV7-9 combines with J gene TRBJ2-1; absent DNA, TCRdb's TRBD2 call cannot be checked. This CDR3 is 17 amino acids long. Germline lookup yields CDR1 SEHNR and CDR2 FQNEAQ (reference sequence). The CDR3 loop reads CASSQRSGSGVYNEQFF.

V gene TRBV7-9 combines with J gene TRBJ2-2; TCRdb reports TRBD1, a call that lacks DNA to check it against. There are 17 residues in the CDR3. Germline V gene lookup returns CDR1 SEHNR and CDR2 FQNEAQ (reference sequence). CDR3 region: CASSRTGTAANTGELFF.

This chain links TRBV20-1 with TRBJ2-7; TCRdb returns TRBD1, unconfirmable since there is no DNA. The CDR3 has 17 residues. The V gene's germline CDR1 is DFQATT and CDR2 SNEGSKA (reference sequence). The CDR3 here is CSARGGGKIGPPYEQYF.

The CDR3 loop reads CASSYAPGAGEAFF. The rearrangement uses TRBV6-5 and TRBJ1-1; TCRdb gives TRBD1 as the D gene, but with no DNA this cannot be confirmed. CDR1 and CDR2 from the germline V gene are MNHEY and SVGAGI. The CDR3 runs 14 residues.

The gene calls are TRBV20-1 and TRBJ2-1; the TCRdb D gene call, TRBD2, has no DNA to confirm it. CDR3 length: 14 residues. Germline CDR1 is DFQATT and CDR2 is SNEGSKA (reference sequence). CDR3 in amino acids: CSARAYLWGDEQFF.

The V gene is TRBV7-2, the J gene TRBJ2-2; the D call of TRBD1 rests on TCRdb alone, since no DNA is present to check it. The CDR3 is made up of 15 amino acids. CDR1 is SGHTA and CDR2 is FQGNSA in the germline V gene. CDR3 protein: CASTESGTNTGELFF. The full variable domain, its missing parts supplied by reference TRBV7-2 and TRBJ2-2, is GAGVSQSPSNKVTEKGKDVELRCDPISGHTALYWYRQSLGQGLEFLIYFQGNSAPDKSGLPSDRFSAERTGGSVSTLTIQRTQQEDSAVYLCASTESGTNTGELFFGEGSRLTVL.

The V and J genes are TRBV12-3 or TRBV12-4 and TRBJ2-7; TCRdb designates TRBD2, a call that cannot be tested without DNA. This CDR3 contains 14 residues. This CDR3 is CASSLAGAGYEQNF.

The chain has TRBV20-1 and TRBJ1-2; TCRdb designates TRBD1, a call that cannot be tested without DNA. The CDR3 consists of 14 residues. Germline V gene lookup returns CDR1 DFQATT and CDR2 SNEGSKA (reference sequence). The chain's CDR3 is CSASLGQAGYGYTF.

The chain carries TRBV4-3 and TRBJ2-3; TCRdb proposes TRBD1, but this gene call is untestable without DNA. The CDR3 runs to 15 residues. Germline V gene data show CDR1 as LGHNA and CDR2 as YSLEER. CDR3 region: CASSQDAGGTDTQYF.

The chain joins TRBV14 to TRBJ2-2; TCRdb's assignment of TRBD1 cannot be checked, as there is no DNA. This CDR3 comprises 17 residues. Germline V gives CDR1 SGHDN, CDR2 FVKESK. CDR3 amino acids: CASSQAQGALSTGELFF.

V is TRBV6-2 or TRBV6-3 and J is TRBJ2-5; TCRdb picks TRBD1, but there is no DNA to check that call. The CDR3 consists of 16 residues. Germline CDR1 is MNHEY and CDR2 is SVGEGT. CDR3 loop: CASSSPTRDYQETQYF.